This TCR beta chain is from a study of blood T cell repertoires in COVID-19. The CDR3 totals 17 residues. Germline CDR1 is SEHNR and CDR2 is FQNEAQ (reference sequence). Losses at the gene ends were 5 bases for V and 7 bases for J; bases not matched to a gene: 18. Original data processing: Amplifying reference gene primers gave estimates of nucleated cell counts. TCRdb keeps only in-frame clones here, not all; method: immunoSEQ multiplex PCR. V, J and clone size derive from that table, while D and trimming were established from the DNA sequence. The table has around 160,000 clones, approximately 80% seen once.

This chain connects TRBV7-9 to TRBJ2-7; 9 bases line up with TRBD1. The sequence derives from a man aged 60-69 years with active or convalescent COVID-19. The sequenced sample was peripheral blood. The CDR3 DNA sequence: TGTGCCAGCAGCCGAACAGGCGGGACAGGGCCGTCGGGAGAGCAGTACTTC. Translation gives CASSRTGGTGPSGEQYF.